This TCR beta chain was identified in a study of a mutant IDH1 vaccine in newly diagnosed glioma. Study observations and caveats: No link was apparently found between pseudoprogression and changes in top peripheral T cell clonotypes. The vaccine induced immune responses, and these occurred in around 93% of patients.

On this clone: As yet, its antigen is unknown.

Clones were sequenced by immunoSEQ multiplex PCR, and TCRdb holds only the in-frame ones, with some missing. The sample yields 10,000 to 11,000 clones, about 91% seen once. Germline V gene lookup returns CDR1 SGHNT and CDR2 YYREEE (reference sequence). The V gene end was trimmed by 8 bases and the J gene end by 4 bases; junction bases not matched to a gene: 11. This CDR3 contains 15 residues. Time point noted: week 23, last vaccination. Every vaccination contained 300 ug of the mutant IDH1 20-mer peptide and was paired with topical imiquimod. Every donor had a new WHO grade 3 or 4 astrocytoma that was IDH1-mutant, with loss of nuclear ATRX.

The TCR originated in a middle-aged woman with glioma. Some clones in this sample may be carry-over from other donors' samples. This sample comprised PBMCs, obtained from a glioma patient whose treatment included an IDH1 peptide vaccine. This chain joins TRBV5-4 and TRBJ1-4; TRBD1 aligns across 7 bases. As DNA, the CDR3 is TGTGCCAGTATCCGCCGGGACAGACGTAATGAAAAACTGTTTTTT. Its protein product is CASIRRDRRNEKLFF.